This TCR beta chain came from a study of response to subunit inactivated influenza vaccine. A single record per CDR3 protein comes from TCRdb applying MiXCR to the RT-PCR reads. The sample records hundreds of thousands of distinct CDR3 sequences, 6% to 9% being singletons. CDR3 length equals 12 residues. Looked up from germline, CDR1 is MGHDK and CDR2 is SYGVNS. Trimming took off 4 bases at V and 3 bases at J, with 7 bases between the two ends. This clonotype was detected many times. This rearrangement joins TRBV25-1 to TRBJ2-7; a possible D gene is TRBD1 (5 bases). The receptor's source is a man aged 50-75 years who received an inactivated influenza vaccine. The specimen comprised PBMCs from blood, sampled less than 30 months after vaccination. Written as DNA, the CDR3 is TGTGCCAGCAGTGCTGGACACTACGAGCAGTACTTC. Translated: CASSAGHYEQYF.